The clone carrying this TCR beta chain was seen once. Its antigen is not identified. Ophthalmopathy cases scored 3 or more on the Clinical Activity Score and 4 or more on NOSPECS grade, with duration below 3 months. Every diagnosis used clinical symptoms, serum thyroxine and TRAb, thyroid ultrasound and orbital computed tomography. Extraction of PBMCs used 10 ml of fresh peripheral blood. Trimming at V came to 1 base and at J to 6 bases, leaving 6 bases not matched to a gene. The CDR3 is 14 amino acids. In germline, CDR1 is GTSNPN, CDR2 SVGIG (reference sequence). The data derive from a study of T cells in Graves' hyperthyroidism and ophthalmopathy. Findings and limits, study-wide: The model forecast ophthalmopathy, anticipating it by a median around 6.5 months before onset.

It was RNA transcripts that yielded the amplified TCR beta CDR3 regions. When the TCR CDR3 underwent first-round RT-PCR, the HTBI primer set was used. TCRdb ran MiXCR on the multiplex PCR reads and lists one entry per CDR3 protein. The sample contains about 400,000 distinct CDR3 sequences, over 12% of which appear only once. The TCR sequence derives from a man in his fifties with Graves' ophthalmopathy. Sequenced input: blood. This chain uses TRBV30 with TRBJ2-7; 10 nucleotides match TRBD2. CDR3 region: CAWSGLAGVGEQYF. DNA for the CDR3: TGTGCCTGGAGTGGGCTAGCGGGAGTGGGCGAGCAGTACTTC.